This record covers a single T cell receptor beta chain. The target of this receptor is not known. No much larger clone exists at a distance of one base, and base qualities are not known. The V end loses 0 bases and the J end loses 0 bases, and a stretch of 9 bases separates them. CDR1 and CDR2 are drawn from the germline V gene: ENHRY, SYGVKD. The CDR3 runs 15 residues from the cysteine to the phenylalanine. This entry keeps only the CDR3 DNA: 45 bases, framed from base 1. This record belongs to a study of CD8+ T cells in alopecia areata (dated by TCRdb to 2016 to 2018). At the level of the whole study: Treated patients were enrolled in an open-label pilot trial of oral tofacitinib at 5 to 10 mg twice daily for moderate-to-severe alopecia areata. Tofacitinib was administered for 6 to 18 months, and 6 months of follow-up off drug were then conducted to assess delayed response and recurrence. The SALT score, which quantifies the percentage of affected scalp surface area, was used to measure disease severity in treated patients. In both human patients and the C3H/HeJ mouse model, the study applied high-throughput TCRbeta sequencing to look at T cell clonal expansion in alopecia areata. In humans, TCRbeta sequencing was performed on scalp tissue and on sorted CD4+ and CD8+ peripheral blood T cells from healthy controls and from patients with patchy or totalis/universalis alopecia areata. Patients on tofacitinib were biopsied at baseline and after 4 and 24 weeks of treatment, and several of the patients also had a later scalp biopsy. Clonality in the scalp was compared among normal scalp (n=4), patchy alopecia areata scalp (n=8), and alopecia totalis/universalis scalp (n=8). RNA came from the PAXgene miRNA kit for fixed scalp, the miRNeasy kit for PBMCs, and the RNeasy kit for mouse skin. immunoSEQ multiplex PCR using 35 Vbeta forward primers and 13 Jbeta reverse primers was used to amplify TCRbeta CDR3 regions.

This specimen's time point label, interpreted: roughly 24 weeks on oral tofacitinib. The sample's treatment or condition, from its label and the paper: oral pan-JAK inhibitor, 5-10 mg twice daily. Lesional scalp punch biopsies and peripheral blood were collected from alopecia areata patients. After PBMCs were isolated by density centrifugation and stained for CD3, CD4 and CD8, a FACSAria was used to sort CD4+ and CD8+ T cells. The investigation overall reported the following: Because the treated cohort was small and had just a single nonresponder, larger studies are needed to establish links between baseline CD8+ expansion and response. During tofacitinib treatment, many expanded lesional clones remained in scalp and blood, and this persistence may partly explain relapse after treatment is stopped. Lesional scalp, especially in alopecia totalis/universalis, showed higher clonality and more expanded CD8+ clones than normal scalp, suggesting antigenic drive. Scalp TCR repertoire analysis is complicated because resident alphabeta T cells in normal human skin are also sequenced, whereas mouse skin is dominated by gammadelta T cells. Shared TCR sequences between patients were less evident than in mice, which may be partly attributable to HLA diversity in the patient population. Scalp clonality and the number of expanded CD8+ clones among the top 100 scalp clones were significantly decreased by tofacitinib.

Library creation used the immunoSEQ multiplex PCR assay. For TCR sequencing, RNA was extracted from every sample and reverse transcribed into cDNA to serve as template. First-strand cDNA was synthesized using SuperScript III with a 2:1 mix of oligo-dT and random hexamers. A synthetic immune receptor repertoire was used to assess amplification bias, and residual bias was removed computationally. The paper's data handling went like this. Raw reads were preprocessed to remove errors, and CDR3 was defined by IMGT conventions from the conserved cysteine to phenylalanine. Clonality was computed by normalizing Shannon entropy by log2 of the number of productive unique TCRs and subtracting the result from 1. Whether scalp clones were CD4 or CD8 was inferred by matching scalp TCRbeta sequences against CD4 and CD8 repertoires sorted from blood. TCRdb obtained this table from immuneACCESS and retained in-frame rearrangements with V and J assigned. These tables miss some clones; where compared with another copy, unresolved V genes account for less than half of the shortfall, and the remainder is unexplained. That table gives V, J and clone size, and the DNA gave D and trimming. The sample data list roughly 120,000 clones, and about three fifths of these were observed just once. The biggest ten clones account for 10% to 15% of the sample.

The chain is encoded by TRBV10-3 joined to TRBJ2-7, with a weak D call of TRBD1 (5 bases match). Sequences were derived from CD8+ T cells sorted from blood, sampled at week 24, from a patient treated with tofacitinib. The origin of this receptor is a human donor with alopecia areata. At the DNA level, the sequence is TGTGCCATCAGTGAGTCACAGGCTAGCTCCTACGAGCAGTACTTC. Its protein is CAISESQASSYEQYF.